The T cell receptor (beta chain) under discussion was sequenced for a study of beta chain features in type 1 diabetes. The CDR3 is made up of 14 amino acids. The ends were cut back, 6 bases at V and 3 bases at J, with 12 bases in the middle. Germline V gives CDR1 LNHDA, CDR2 SQIVND (reference sequence). Expressed TCRB transcripts were sequenced, since all the RNA that had been isolated was reverse transcribed. Repertoires were generated with immunoSEQ multiplex PCR, while TCRdb's copy carries only in-frame clones and drops some. The profile shows around 44,000 clones, approximately 48% of them singletons.

The TCR comes from a woman in her 30s in good health. Sequenced material: stem cell memory CD4+ T cells from blood. The chain joins TRBV19 to TRBJ1-5; a weak D match, TRBD1 (5 bases). The chain's CDR3 is CASSKGRANQPQHF. The CDR3 DNA follows: TGTGCCAGTAGCAAGGGCAGGGCCAATCAGCCCCAGCATTTT.